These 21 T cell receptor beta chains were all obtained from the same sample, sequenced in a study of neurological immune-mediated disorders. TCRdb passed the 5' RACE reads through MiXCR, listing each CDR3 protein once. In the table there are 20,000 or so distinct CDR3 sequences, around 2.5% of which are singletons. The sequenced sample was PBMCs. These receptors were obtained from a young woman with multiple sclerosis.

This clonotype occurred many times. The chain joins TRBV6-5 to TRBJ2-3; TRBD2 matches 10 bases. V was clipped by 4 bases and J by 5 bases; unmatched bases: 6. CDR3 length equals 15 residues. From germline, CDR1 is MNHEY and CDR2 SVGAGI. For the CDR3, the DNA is TGTGCCAGCAGTTTAACTAGCGGGAATATAGATACGCAGTATTTT. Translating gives CASSLTSGNIDTQYF.

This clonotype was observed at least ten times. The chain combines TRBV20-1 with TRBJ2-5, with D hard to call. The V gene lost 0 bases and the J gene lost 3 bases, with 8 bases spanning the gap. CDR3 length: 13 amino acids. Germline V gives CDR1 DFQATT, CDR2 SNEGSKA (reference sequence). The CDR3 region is CSARDSGKETQYF. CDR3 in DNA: TGCAGTGCTAGAGATTCCGGAAAAGAGACCCAGTACTTC.

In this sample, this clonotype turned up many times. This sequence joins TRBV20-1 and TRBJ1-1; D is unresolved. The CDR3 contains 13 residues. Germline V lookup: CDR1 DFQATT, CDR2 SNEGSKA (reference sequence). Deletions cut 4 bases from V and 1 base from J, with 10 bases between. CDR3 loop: CSATSDGNTEAFF. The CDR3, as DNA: TGCAGTGCTACCTCGGACGGGAACACTGAAGCTTTCTTT.

The CDR3 nucleotides read TGCAGTGGACAGGGTAGCGGACTAGCGCCCTACAATGAGCAGTTCTTC. This encodes CSGQGSGLAPYNEQFF. The chain couples TRBV20-1 to TRBJ2-1, with 9 bases matching TRBD2. With V trimmed by 7 bases and J by 2 bases, 12 bases remained unmatched. The V gene's germline CDR1 is DFQATT and CDR2 SNEGSKA (reference sequence). The CDR3 has 16 residues.

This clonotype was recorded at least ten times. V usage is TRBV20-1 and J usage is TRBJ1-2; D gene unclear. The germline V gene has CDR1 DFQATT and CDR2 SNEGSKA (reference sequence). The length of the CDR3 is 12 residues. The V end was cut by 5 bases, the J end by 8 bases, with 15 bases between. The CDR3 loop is CSARALEKGYTF. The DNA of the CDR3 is TGCAGTGCTCGGGCCTTAGAAAAGGGCTACACCTTC.

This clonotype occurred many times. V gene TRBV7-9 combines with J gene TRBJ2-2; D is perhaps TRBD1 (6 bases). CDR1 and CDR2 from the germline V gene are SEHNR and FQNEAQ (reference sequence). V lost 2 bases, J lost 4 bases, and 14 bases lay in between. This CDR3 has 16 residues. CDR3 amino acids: CASSLKPGVLTGELFF. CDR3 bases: TGTGCCAGCAGCTTAAAACCAGGGGTCCTCACCGGGGAGCTGTTTTTT.

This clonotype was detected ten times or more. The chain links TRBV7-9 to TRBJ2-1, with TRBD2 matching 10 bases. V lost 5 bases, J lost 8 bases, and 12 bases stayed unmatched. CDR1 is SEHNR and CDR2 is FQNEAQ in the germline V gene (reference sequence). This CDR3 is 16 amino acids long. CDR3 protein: CASSLFPRAGGDEQFF. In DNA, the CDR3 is TGTGCCAGCAGCCTCTTTCCACGAGCGGGAGGGGATGAGCAGTTCTTC.

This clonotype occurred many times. CDR3 region: CASRGDRGTYGYTF. Here the CDR3 DNA reads TGCGCCAGCAGGGGCGACAGGGGGACCTATGGCTACACCTTC. The chain employs TRBV5-1 and TRBJ1-2; 9 bases agree with TRBD1. J gave up 4 bases and V 5 bases, and 6 bases lay outside the gene matches. The germline CDR1 and CDR2 sequences are SGHRS and YFSETQ. This CDR3 is 14 amino acids long. The whole variable domain, remainder taken from reference TRBV5-1 and TRBJ1-2, is KAGVTQTPRYLIKTRGQQVTLSCSPISGHRSVSWYQQTPGQGLQFLFEYFSETQRNKGNFPGRFSGRQFSNSRSEMNVSTLELGDSALYLCASRGDRGTYGYTFGSGTRLTVV.

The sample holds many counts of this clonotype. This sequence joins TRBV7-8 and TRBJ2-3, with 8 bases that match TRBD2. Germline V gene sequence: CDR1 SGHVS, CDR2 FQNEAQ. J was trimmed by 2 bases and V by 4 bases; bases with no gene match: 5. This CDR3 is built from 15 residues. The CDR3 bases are TGTGCCAGCAGCTCCCAGCGGGGGCTCACAGATACGCAGTATTTT. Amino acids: CASSSQRGLTDTQYF.

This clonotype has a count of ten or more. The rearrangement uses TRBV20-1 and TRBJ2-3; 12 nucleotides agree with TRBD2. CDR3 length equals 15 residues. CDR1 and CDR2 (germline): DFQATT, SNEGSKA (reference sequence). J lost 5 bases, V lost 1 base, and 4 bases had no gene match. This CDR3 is CSARGTSGIIDTQYF. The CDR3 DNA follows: TGCAGTGCTAGAGGGACTAGCGGGATCATAGATACGCAGTATTTT.

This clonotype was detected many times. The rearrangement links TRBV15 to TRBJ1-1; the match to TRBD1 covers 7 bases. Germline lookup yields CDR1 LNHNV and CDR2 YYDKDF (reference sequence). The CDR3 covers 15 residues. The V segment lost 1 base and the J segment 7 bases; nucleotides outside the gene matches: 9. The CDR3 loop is CATSRALDRPDEAFF. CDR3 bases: TGTGCCACCAGCAGAGCCCTGGACAGGCCCGATGAAGCTTTCTTT.

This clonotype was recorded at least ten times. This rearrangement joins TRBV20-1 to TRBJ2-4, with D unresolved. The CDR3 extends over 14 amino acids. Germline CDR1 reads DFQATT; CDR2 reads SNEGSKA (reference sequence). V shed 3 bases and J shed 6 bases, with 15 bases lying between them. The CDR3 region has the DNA TGCAGTGCTAGTTTGACCCGGAATCCAAACATTCAGTACTTC. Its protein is CSASLTRNPNIQYF.

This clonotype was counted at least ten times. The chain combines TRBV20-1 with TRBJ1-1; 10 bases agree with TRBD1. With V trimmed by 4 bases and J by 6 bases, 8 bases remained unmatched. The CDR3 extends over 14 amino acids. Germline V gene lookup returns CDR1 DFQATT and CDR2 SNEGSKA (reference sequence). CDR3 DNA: TGCAGTGCTATCCGGACAGGGGGTAGTTCTGAAGCTTTCTTT. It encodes CSAIRTGGSSEAFF.

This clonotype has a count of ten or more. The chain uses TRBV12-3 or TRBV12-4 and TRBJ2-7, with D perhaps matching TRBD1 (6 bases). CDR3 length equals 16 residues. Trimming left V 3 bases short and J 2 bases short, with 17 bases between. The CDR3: CASSFTWGLTPYEQYF. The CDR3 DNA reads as TGTGCCAGCAGTTTTACATGGGGGCTCACCCCCTACGAGCAGTACTTC.

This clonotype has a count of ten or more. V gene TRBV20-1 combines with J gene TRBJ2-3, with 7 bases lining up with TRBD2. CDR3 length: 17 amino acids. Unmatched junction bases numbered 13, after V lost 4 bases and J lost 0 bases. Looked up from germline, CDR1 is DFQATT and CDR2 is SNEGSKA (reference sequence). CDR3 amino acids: CSATGTKVLKSTDTQYF. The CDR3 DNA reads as TGCAGTGCTACCGGGACTAAGGTTCTTAAAAGCACAGATACGCAGTATTTT.

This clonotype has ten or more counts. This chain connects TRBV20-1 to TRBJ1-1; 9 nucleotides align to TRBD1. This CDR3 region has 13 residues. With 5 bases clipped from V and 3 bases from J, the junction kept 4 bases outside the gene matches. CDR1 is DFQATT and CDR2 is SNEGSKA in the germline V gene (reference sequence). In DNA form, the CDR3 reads TGCAGTGCTCAACAGGGGGCGGACACTGAAGCTTTCTTT. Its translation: CSAQQGADTEAFF.

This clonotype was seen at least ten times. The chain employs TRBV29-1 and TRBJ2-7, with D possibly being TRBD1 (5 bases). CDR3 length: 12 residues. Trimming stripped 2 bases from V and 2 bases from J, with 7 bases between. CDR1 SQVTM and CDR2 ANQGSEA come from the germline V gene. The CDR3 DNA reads TGCAGCGTTGAACTGGGGCCCTACGAGCAGTACTTC. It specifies CSVELGPYEQYF.

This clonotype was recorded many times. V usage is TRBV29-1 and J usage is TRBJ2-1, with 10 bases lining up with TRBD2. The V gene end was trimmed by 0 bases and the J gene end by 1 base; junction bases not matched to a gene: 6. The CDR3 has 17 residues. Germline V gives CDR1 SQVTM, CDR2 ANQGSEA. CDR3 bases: TGCAGCGTTGAAGATCCGCTAGCGGGAGCTTCCTACAATGAGCAGTTCTTC. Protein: CSVEDPLAGASYNEQFF.

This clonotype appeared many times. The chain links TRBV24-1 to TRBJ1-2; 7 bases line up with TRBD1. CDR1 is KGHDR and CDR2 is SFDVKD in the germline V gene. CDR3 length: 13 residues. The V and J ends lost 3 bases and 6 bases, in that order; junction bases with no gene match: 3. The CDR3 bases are TGTGCCACCAGTGATACGACAGGGAATGGCTACACCTTC. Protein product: CATSDTTGNGYTF.

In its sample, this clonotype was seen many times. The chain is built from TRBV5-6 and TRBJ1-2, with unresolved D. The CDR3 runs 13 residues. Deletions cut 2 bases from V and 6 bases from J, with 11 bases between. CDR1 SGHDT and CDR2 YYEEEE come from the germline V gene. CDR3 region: CASSFRGMDGYTF. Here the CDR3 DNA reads TGTGCCAGCAGCTTCCGAGGGATGGATGGCTACACCTTC.

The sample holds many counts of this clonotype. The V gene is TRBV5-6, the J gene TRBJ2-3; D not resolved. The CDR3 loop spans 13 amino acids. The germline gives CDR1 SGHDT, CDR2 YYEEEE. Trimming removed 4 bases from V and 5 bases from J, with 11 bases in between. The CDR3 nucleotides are TGTGCCAGCAGCAATCATAATGGAGATACGCAGTATTTT. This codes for CASSNHNGDTQYF.